These 24 T cell receptor beta chains originate from one sample sequenced in a study of blood T cell repertoires in COVID-19 (TCRdb year 2020). Receptors were amplified or captured by the immunoSEQ multiplex PCR assay. The clones in this table, taken by TCRdb from immuneACCESS, are in-frame only. Not every clone is retained; where verified, under half of the shortfall comes from an unresolved V gene, and the cause of the rest is unknown. Present in this sample are approximately 220,000 clones, 81% of which were seen just once. Of the sample, 7.9% is held by the ten largest clones. The sequencing input was peripheral blood. The receptors come from a woman older than 75 with acute or convalescent COVID-19.

V and J are TRBV4-2 and TRBJ2-7, with D tentatively TRBD1 (6 bases). Between the trimmed V and J ends, which lost 3 bases and 0 bases, there was a span of 9 bases. This CDR3 is 14 amino acids long. CDR1 is LGHNA, CDR2 YNFKEQ, per germline. In DNA form, the CDR3 reads TGTGCCAGCAGCCAGGGGGCAAACTCCTACGAGCAGTACTTC. Amino acids: CASSQGANSYEQYF.

Comment on this clone: The identical CDR3 is also encoded by other nucleotide sequences in the sample. J is TRBJ2-7 and V is TRBV28; 9 nucleotides match TRBD1. V trimming: 4 bases; J trimming: 3 bases; junction bases outside the gene matches: 7. This CDR3 is 15 amino acids long. Germline V gene sequence: CDR1 MDHEN, CDR2 SYDVKM. CDR3 DNA sequence: TGTGCCAGCAGTTCCGGACAGGGGCGTCTCTACGAGCAGTACTTC. The encoded protein is CASSSGQGRLYEQYF. Together with reference TRBV28 and TRBJ2-7, the CDR3 gives the full variable domain: DVKVTQSSRYLVKRTGEKVFLECVQDMDHENMFWYRQDPGLGLRLIYFSYDVKMKEKGDIPEGYSVSREKKERFSLILESASTNQTSMYLCASSSGQGRLYEQYFGPGTRLTVT.

The J gene is TRBJ2-7, the V gene TRBV6-5; 9 positions match TRBD1. Trimming at V came to 6 bases and at J to 4 bases, leaving 4 bases not matched to a gene. The CDR3 covers 13 residues. CDR1 is MNHEY and CDR2 is SVGAGI in the germline V gene. The CDR3 region is CASRETGGYEQYF. In DNA, the CDR3 is TGTGCCAGCAGGGAGACAGGGGGATACGAGCAGTACTTC.

The chain combines TRBV28 with TRBJ2-1, with a possible D match to TRBD1 (5 bases). CDR3 length equals 14 residues. Trimming shortened V by 9 bases and J by 0 bases, and 12 bases separated the two germline ends. CDR1 and CDR2 from the germline V gene are MDHEN and SYDVKM. The CDR3 DNA is TGTGCCAGTAAACAGGAGAGCTCCTACAATGAGCAGTTCTTC. Its protein product is CASKQESSYNEQFF.

The genes are TRBV6-5 and TRBJ1-3; 8 bases are a match to TRBD1. The V gene end was trimmed by 8 bases and the J gene end by 0 bases; junction bases not matched to a gene: 6. This CDR3 comprises 15 residues. Germline V gene lookup returns CDR1 MNHEY and CDR2 SVGAGI. In nucleotides, the CDR3 is TGTGCCAGCGGAACAGGGGGAAACTCTGGAAACACCATATATTTT. Its translation is CASGTGGNSGNTIYF.

The gene calls are TRBV10-1 and TRBJ2-1; tentative D call: TRBD2 (6 bases). CDR1 and CDR2 from the germline V gene are WNHNN and SYGVQD (reference sequence). CDR3 length: 13 residues. Trimming pared 1 base from V and 6 bases from J, leaving 7 bases between. The CDR3 protein is CASSEWTTNEQFF. DNA for the CDR3: TGCGCCAGCAGTGAGTGGACTACCAATGAGCAGTTCTTC.

This clone was detected ten times or more. The rearrangement links TRBV2 to TRBJ2-6; TRBD1 aligns across 8 bases. Germline V gives CDR1 SNHLY, CDR2 FYNNEI. Trimming removed 2 bases from V and 2 bases from J; junction bases left unmatched: 5. The CDR3 covers 17 residues. Here the CDR3 reads CASSETMTGAGANVLTF. The CDR3 DNA follows: TGTGCCAGCAGTGAAACTATGACAGGGGCTGGGGCCAACGTCCTGACTTTC.

This clone was counted between two and nine times. The chain carries TRBV6-5 and TRBJ1-2; 7 nucleotides match TRBD1. Per germline, CDR1 MNHEY and CDR2 SVGAGI. The CDR3 contains 16 residues. The V and J ends lost 0 bases and 8 bases, in that order; junction bases with no gene match: 12. CDR3 sequence: CASSYSGRQGSWGYTF. CDR3 in DNA: TGTGCCAGCAGTTACTCGGGGCGACAGGGCAGTTGGGGCTACACCTTC.

V gene TRBV28 combines with J gene TRBJ2-5, with 9 nucleotides matching TRBD2. Germline CDR1 and CDR2: MDHEN and SYDVKM. The CDR3 covers 13 residues. V shed 6 bases and J 1 base; nucleotides not matched to a gene: 0. Here the CDR3 DNA reads TGTGCCAGCAGGACTAGCGGCCAAGAGACCCAGTACTTC. Translation: CASRTSGQETQYF.

The chain combines TRBV29-1 with TRBJ2-5; D uncertain. This CDR3 contains 11 residues. V gave up 7 bases and J gave up 5 bases, with 11 bases separating them. CDR1 SQVTM and CDR2 ANQGSEA come from the germline V gene. In DNA, the CDR3 is TGCAGCGCTCAGCGTCAGGAGACCCAGTACTTC. Its protein product is CSAQRQETQYF.

The chain couples TRBV10-2 to TRBJ1-6, with 7 bases fitting TRBD1. This CDR3 contains 16 residues. J gave up 7 bases and V 0 bases, and 6 bases lay outside the gene matches. Germline V CDR1 and CDR2: WSHSY, SAAADI. The CDR3 reads CASSESLGGRNSPLHF. The CDR3 DNA sequence: TGCGCCAGCAGTGAGTCGTTAGGGGGCAGGAATTCACCCCTCCACTTT.

This clone occurred a few times. The V and J genes are TRBV10-3 and TRBJ2-3, with D maybe TRBD2 (6 bases). The length of the CDR3 is 17 residues. Germline CDR1 ENHRY, CDR2 SYGVKD. V shed 3 bases and J shed 2 bases, with 18 bases lying between them. CDR3 loop: CAISDRGWSGITDTQYF. The CDR3 DNA reads TGTGCCATCAGTGACCGGGGGTGGTCGGGGATCACAGATACGCAGTATTTT.

The J gene is TRBJ2-2, the V gene TRBV5-1; a weak D match, TRBD1 (5 bases). From germline, CDR1 is SGHRS and CDR2 YFSETQ. V was cut by 2 bases and J by 4 bases, with 9 bases left in between. This CDR3 is 14 amino acids long. In nucleotides, the CDR3 is TGCGCCAGCAGCTTAGGACATAGCACCGGGGAGCTGTTTTTT. Amino acid sequence: CASSLGHSTGELFF. Full variable domain (rest looked up from reference TRBV5-1 and TRBJ2-2): KAGVTQTPRYLIKTRGQQVTLSCSPISGHRSVSWYQQTPGQGLQFLFEYFSETQRNKGNFPGRFSGRQFSNSRSEMNVSTLELGDSALYLCASSLGHSTGELFFGEGSRLTVL.

The chain joins TRBV7-3 to TRBJ1-6; 8 bases are a match to TRBD1. Germline loops: CDR1 SGHTA, CDR2 FQGTGA. V shed 4 bases, J shed 0 bases, and the junction held 2 bases outside the gene matches. The CDR3 is 16 amino acids. In nucleotides, the CDR3 is TGTGCCAGCAGCTACAGGGGGAGCTCCTATAATTCACCCCTCCACTTT. Its translation is CASSYRGSSYNSPLHF.

This sequence joins TRBV10-3 and TRBJ2-2; 10 bases map to TRBD1. In germline, CDR1 is ENHRY, CDR2 SYGVKD. The V segment lost 6 bases and the J segment 4 bases; nucleotides outside the gene matches: 11. The CDR3 sequence is 17 residues long. The CDR3 DNA sequence: TGTGCCATCAGGGGAGGGACAGGGGTCACGAGCACCGGGGAGCTGTTTTTT. This encodes CAIRGGTGVTSTGELFF.

The chain is built from TRBV2 and TRBJ1-2; the D gene is possibly TRBD1 (5 bases). From germline, CDR1 is SNHLY and CDR2 FYNNEI. V lost 3 bases, J lost 2 bases, and 10 bases lay in between. The CDR3 totals 14 residues. CDR3 residues: CASSDRGVNYGYTF. In DNA form, the CDR3 reads TGTGCCAGCAGTGATCGGGGGGTGAACTATGGCTACACCTTC. Complete variable domain (other parts from reference TRBV2 and TRBJ1-2): EPEVTQTPSHQVTQMGQEVILRCVPISNHLYFYWYRQILGQKVEFLVSFYNNEISEKSEIFDDQFSVERPDGSNFTLKIRSTKLEDSAMYFCASSDRGVNYGYTFGSGTRLTVV.

The J gene is TRBJ2-3, the V gene TRBV5-4; TRBD2 is a possible D gene (5 bases). This CDR3 has 15 residues. Germline assignment: CDR1 SGHNT and CDR2 YYREEE (reference sequence). Between the trimmed V and J ends, which lost 4 bases and 7 bases, there was a span of 19 bases. The DNA for the CDR3 is TGTGCCAGCAGCCTGGACGGCGAGAGGGCAAATACGCAGTATTTT. Translated, it gives CASSLDGERANTQYF. Based on the CDR3 plus reference TRBV5-4 and TRBJ2-3, the full variable domain is ETGVTQSPTHLIKTRGQQVTLRCSSQSGHNTVSWYQQALGQGPQFIFQYYREEENGRGNFPPRFSGLQFPNYSSELNVNALELDDSALYLCASSLDGERANTQYFGPGTRLTVL.

This clone was counted between two and nine times. V usage is TRBV19 and J usage is TRBJ1-5, with a tentative D call TRBD1 (5 bases). Trimming took 5 bases from V and 2 from J, leaving 13 bases between them. The CDR3 totals 15 residues. CDR1 is LNHDA, CDR2 SQIVND, per germline (reference sequence). The CDR3 loop is CASSWGGRGNQPQHF. DNA of the CDR3: TGTGCCAGTAGTTGGGGGGGAAGAGGCAATCAGCCCCAGCATTTT.

V gene TRBV28 combines with J gene TRBJ1-1, with a possible D match to TRBD1 (6 bases). The CDR3 loop spans 15 amino acids. V was shortened by 3 bases and J by 10 bases, with 21 bases between the two germline ends. CDR1 and CDR2 (germline): MDHEN, SYDVKM. Here the CDR3 reads CASSFPTGQLGGAFF. CDR3 coding DNA: TGTGCCAGCAGTTTCCCAACAGGGCAGCTTGGGGGAGCTTTCTTT.

This clone was recorded many times. The sample contains more than one DNA sequence encoding this CDR3. This sequence joins TRBV3-1 (or the pseudogene TRBV3-2) and TRBJ2-7; 8 nucleotides match TRBD2. This CDR3 region has 15 residues. Per germline, CDR1 LGHDT and CDR2 YNNKEL (reference sequence). J gave up 4 bases and V 1 base, and 6 bases lay outside the gene matches. The CDR3 sequence: CASSQGLAGVYEQYF. Written as DNA, the CDR3 is TGTGCCAGCAGCCAAGGGCTAGCGGGTGTATACGAGCAGTACTTC.

V is TRBV13 and J is TRBJ1-1; a possible D gene is TRBD1 (6 bases). This CDR3 has 14 amino acids. The germline V gene has CDR1 PRHDT and CDR2 FYEKMQ (reference sequence). V was pared by 5 bases and J by 0 bases, with 10 bases between. This CDR3 reads CASSENRVNTEAFF. The CDR3 DNA follows: TGTGCCAGCAGCGAAAACAGGGTGAACACTGAAGCTTTCTTT.

This chain uses TRBV5-6 with TRBJ2-2; D possibly corresponds to TRBD1 (6 bases). V lost 2 bases and J 4 bases, leaving 9 bases between the germline ends. Germline V gives CDR1 SGHDT, CDR2 YYEEEE. CDR3 length equals 14 residues. The DNA for the CDR3 is TGTGCCAGCAGCTTAGGACAGCTCACCGGGGAGCTGTTTTTT. Residues: CASSLGQLTGELFF.

In DNA, the CDR3 is TGTGCCACCATAACAGGGAGCTCCTACAATGAGCAGTTCTTC. The encoded protein is CATITGSSYNEQFF. The chain is built from TRBV15 and TRBJ2-1, with D tentatively TRBD1 (6 bases). This CDR3 contains 14 residues. V was pared by 7 bases and J by 0 bases, with 10 bases between. From germline, CDR1 is LNHNV and CDR2 YYDKDF (reference sequence).

The chain employs TRBV7-2 and TRBJ1-2; a weak D match, TRBD1 (5 bases). There are 11 residues in the CDR3. V gave up 5 bases and J gave up 7 bases, with 8 bases separating them. Germline V gene data show CDR1 as SGHTA and CDR2 as FQGNSA. The CDR3, as DNA: TGTGCCAGCAGCGCAGGGCTTGGCTACACCTTC. Protein sequence: CASSAGLGYTF.